One sample yielded the 29 T cell receptor beta chains listed below, sequenced in a study of post-analysis software for immune sequencing data. TCR beta cDNA libraries had unique molecular identifiers. TCRdb re-derived calls from the PCR reads in MiXCR, one entry per CDR3 protein. The table has under 200,000 distinct CDR3 sequences, 36% seen once. Specimen: blood, collected after autologous hematopoietic stem cell transplantation. The origin of the receptors is a girl aged 10 to 17 with multiple sclerosis.

The rearrangement uses TRBV7-9 and TRBJ1-1; D is unresolved. V shed 3 bases and J shed 3 bases, with 20 bases lying between them. The CDR3 contains 17 residues. Germline lookup yields CDR1 SEHNR and CDR2 FQNEAQ (reference sequence). The CDR3 sequence is CASSFEIFSVQDTEAFF. CDR3 DNA: TGTGCCAGCAGCTTTGAAATCTTTTCGGTCCAGGACACTGAAGCTTTCTTT.

CDR3: CASRRGTGRYEQYF. CDR3 DNA: TGTGCCAGCAGACGCGGGACAGGGAGATACGAGCAGTACTTC. The V call is TRBV7-2, the J call TRBJ2-7; TRBD1 matches at 9 bases. The CDR3 sequence is 14 residues long. Per germline, CDR1 SGHTA and CDR2 FQGNSA. J was trimmed by 4 bases and V by 6 bases; bases with no gene match: 7.

V and J are TRBV7-9 and TRBJ1-5; maybe TRBD1 (5 bases). V was cut by 5 bases and J by 2 bases, with 10 bases left in between. This CDR3 region has 14 residues. The germline V gene encodes CDR1 SEHNR and CDR2 FQNEAQ (reference sequence). The CDR3 sequence is CASSQGLGNQPQHF. CDR3 nucleotides: TGTGCCAGCAGCCAGGGATTAGGCAATCAGCCCCAGCATTTT.

This clonotype has just a few counts. CDR3: CASSYYRDTEAFF. CDR3 in DNA: TGTGCCAGCAGTTACTACCGGGACACTGAAGCTTTCTTT. The rearrangement uses TRBV6-6 and TRBJ1-1, with D unclear. The V gene lost 1 base and the J gene lost 3 bases, with 6 bases spanning the gap. This CDR3 has 13 residues. CDR1 is MNHNY and CDR2 is SVGAGI in the germline V gene (reference sequence).

J is TRBJ1-6 and V is TRBV28; D unresolved. From germline, CDR1 is MDHEN and CDR2 SYDVKM. The CDR3 sequence is 15 residues long. V was shortened by 6 bases and J by 4 bases, with 13 bases between the two germline ends. The DNA for the CDR3 is TGTGCCAGCAGCCCCGGAAACTTATATAATTCACCCCTCCACTTT. Amino acids: CASSPGNLYNSPLHF.

This rearrangement joins TRBV5-1 to TRBJ1-2; D may be TRBD1 (5 bases). The V gene's germline CDR1 is SGHRS and CDR2 YFSETQ. The CDR3 consists of 15 residues. Trimming shortened V by 0 bases and J by 3 bases, and 12 bases separated the two germline ends. CDR3 region: CASSLAQGLYYGYTF. The DNA of the CDR3 is TGCGCCAGCAGCTTGGCCCAGGGATTATACTATGGCTACACCTTC.

The chain has TRBV7-9 and TRBJ1-1; the D is unclear. CDR1 is SEHNR and CDR2 is FQNEAQ in the germline V gene (reference sequence). The CDR3 runs to 12 residues. The V and J ends lost 6 bases and 8 bases respectively, with 13 bases between them. CDR3 nucleotide sequence: TGTGCCAGCAGTATCCAGGCGTCAGAAGCTTTCTTT. This sequence encodes CASSIQASEAFF.

The chain carries TRBV7-2 and TRBJ2-1; 7 bases match TRBD1. Germline V gives CDR1 SGHTA, CDR2 FQGNSA. Trimming removed 5 bases from V and 5 bases from J; junction bases left unmatched: 3. The CDR3 is made up of 13 amino acids. CDR3 residues: CASSEQGNNEQFF. The CDR3 DNA sequence: TGTGCCAGCAGCGAACAGGGGAACAATGAGCAGTTCTTC.

V usage is TRBV6-5 and J usage is TRBJ2-4; TRBD2 aligns across 10 bases. The tail of the sequence fits TRBJ2-5 better, so the J call may be wrong. Looked up from germline, CDR1 is MNHEY and CDR2 is SVGAGI. The CDR3 runs 16 residues. DNA of the CDR3: TGTGCCAGCAGTTACGTAGCGGGGGGTACGTCGGAGACCCAGTACTTC. Translated: CASSYVAGGTSETQYF.

V is TRBV20-1 and J is TRBJ2-5; no reliable D call. This CDR3 has 13 amino acids. Deletions cut 3 bases from V and 5 bases from J, with 13 bases between. Germline V CDR1 and CDR2: DFQATT, SNEGSKA (reference sequence). DNA of the CDR3: TGCAGTGCTAGCGTAGTCATGAGTGAGACCCAGTACTTC. Translated, it gives CSASVVMSETQYF.

Written as DNA, the CDR3 is TGTGCCAGCAGCTTAGGTGGCTCGAGGGGATACGAGCAGTACTTC. Translation: CASSLGGSRGYEQYF. The V and J genes are TRBV7-2 and TRBJ2-7; D may correspond to TRBD1 or TRBD2 (5 bases each). Germline assignment: CDR1 SGHTA and CDR2 FQGNSA. Trimming shortened V by 1 base and J by 4 bases, and 14 bases separated the two germline ends. The CDR3 has 15 residues.

As concerns this clonotype: One end of the junction fails to match germline, which may point to a read error. This chain links TRBV9 with TRBJ2-7, with TRBD2 matching 7 bases. Per germline, CDR1 SGDLS and CDR2 YYNGEE. This CDR3 region has 14 residues. The CDR3 DNA reads as TGTGCTAGCAGCCCCCACGGGAGGTCCTACGAGCAGTACTTC. It translates to CASSPHGRSYEQYF.

This clonotype was observed a few times. This chain joins TRBV25-1 and TRBJ1-4, with D possibly matching TRBD1 (6 bases). V gave up 7 bases and J gave up 0 bases, with 9 bases separating them. The germline gives CDR1 MGHDK, CDR2 SYGVNS. This CDR3 has 14 amino acids. The CDR3 DNA sequence: TGTGCCAGCAAGGGGGAAACAACTAATGAAAAACTGTTTTTT. Translating gives CASKGETTNEKLFF.

J is TRBJ1-2 and V is TRBV6-6; D perhaps matches TRBD1 (6 bases). Germline values: CDR1 MNHNY, CDR2 SVGAGI (reference sequence). V dropped 6 bases and J dropped 5 bases, with 16 bases sitting between them. The CDR3 extends over 14 amino acids. CDR3 nucleotide sequence: TGTGCCAGCAGCCCTGCGGGGGGCGGGTATGGCTACACCTTC. Translated, it gives CASSPAGGGYGYTF.

This clonotype has only one observation. Since a much larger clone is just one base distant, this may be a read error. The genes are TRBV7-2 and TRBJ1-2; unclear D gene. The germline V gene encodes CDR1 SGHTA and CDR2 FQGNSA. V lost 5 bases, J lost 4 bases, and 5 bases lay in between. The CDR3 runs 11 residues. The CDR3 sequence: CASSNGYGYTF. The CDR3 DNA reads TGTGCCAGCAGCAACGGCTATGGCTACACCTTC.

This clonotype was counted between two and nine times. The V call is TRBV4-2, the J call TRBJ2-3; the D is unclear. Germline CDR1 is LGHNA and CDR2 is YNFKEQ. The CDR3 contains 17 residues. The V and J ends lost 1 base and 0 bases respectively, with 14 bases between them. The DNA for the CDR3 is TGTGCCAGCAGCCAAGGACTCCAGGCGAGAAGCACAGATACGCAGTATTTT. It is translated as CASSQGLQARSTDTQYF.

The chain uses TRBV6-5 and TRBJ1-2, with D possibly being TRBD1 (6 bases). The CDR3 totals 17 residues. The germline V and J ends were trimmed by 0 bases and 2 bases, with 16 bases remaining between them. CDR1 is MNHEY, CDR2 SVGAGI, per germline. CDR3 sequence (DNA): TGTGCCAGCAGTTACTCCGCGACTAGGGGGATCAACTATGGCTACACCTTC. It encodes CASSYSATRGINYGYTF.

V usage is TRBV20-1 and J usage is TRBJ2-4; TRBD1 agrees at 9 bases. Germline CDR1 DFQATT, CDR2 SNEGSKA (reference sequence). The length of the CDR3 is 17 residues. V lost 2 bases, J lost 2 bases, and 10 bases stayed unmatched. DNA of the CDR3: TGCAGTGCTAGAACCAGTCGGACAGGGGCCTCCAAAAACATTCAGTACTTC. Amino acid sequence: CSARTSRTGASKNIQYF.

V is TRBV6-2 or TRBV6-3 and J is TRBJ2-2, with D unclear. Trimming shortened V by 2 bases and J by 0 bases, and 7 bases separated the two germline ends. The germline V gene has CDR1 MNHEY and CDR2 SVGEGT. This CDR3 region has 15 residues. CDR3 nucleotides: TGTGCCAGCAGTTACGGGTCAACGAACACCGGGGAGCTGTTTTTT. Its translation is CASSYGSTNTGELFF.

The rearrangement joins TRBV6-5 to TRBJ2-2, with D perhaps TRBD1 (6 bases). The germline V gene has CDR1 MNHEY and CDR2 SVGAGI. Trimming took 7 bases from V and 6 from J, leaving 24 bases between them. This CDR3 spans 17 amino acids. The CDR3 bases are TGTGCCAGCAATTCAAGACAGGAGCCCTACCCGGCCGGGGAGCTGTTTTTT. As protein: CASNSRQEPYPAGELFF.

This clonotype was seen at least ten times. The chain carries TRBV6-6 and TRBJ2-7; tentative D call: TRBD2 (6 bases). Germline V gene lookup returns CDR1 MNHNY and CDR2 SVGAGI (reference sequence). The CDR3 covers 13 residues. V was pared by 7 bases and J by 3 bases, with 13 bases between. The CDR3 bases are TGTGCCAGCACCTCGGGACTGAACTACGAGCAGTACTTC. Its translation: CASTSGLNYEQYF.

This clonotype came up many times. The chain combines TRBV28 with TRBJ2-7, with 11 nucleotides matching TRBD2. Trimming removed 5 bases from V and 1 base from J; junction bases left unmatched: 4. Germline V CDR1 and CDR2: MDHEN, SYDVKM. The CDR3 has 15 residues. CDR3 protein: CASSPPSGRSYEQYF. The CDR3 DNA reads as TGTGCCAGCAGTCCACCTAGCGGGAGGTCCTACGAGCAGTACTTC.

This clonotype was counted a few times. The chain couples TRBV29-1 to TRBJ1-1, with D maybe TRBD1 (6 bases). Looked up from germline, CDR1 is SQVTM and CDR2 is ANQGSEA. The V end was cut by 7 bases, the J end by 3 bases, with 15 bases between. The CDR3 sequence is 13 residues long. CDR3 amino acids: CSATRGRDTEAFF. The DNA for the CDR3 is TGCAGCGCTACGCGGGGGCGCGACACTGAAGCTTTCTTT.

The rearrangement links TRBV7-2 to TRBJ2-3; 10 positions match TRBD2. V trimming: 1 base; J trimming: 4 bases; junction bases outside the gene matches: 2. Germline V gene sequence: CDR1 SGHTA, CDR2 FQGNSA. The CDR3 has 15 residues. The CDR3 spells CASSLGTSGSDTQYF. The CDR3 nucleotides read TGTGCCAGCAGCTTAGGGACTAGCGGTTCAGATACGCAGTATTTT.

The CDR3 reads CASSLRGLGTDTQYF. As DNA, the CDR3 is TGCGCCAGCAGCTTGAGGGGACTTGGCACAGATACGCAGTATTTT. The V and J genes are TRBV5-1 and TRBJ2-3; D may be TRBD2 (6 bases). The germline V gene has CDR1 SGHRS and CDR2 YFSETQ. CDR3 size: 15 residues. V lost 1 base to trimming and J lost 1 base, with 10 bases between them.

Many counts were recorded for this clonotype. The rearrangement uses TRBV15 and TRBJ2-3; a possible D gene is TRBD1 (5 bases). Trimming stripped 11 bases from V and 1 base from J, with 13 bases between. CDR1 is LNHNV, CDR2 YYDKDF, per germline (reference sequence). CDR3 length: 13 residues. CDR3 bases: TGTGCCGTCAAAGTAGGGGGCACAGATACGCAGTATTTT. Its translation is CAVKVGGTDTQYF.

J is TRBJ2-7 and V is TRBV12-3 or TRBV12-4, with D perhaps TRBD2 (5 bases). The CDR3 is 14 residues long. Trimming cost V 6 bases and J 1 base, with 13 bases left between them. DNA of the CDR3: TGTGCCAGCAGCCGGGTGGGGAGTTCCTACGAGCAGTACTTC. Translated: CASSRVGSSYEQYF.

The chain links TRBV20-1 to TRBJ2-5; 7 positions agree with TRBD2. CDR3 length: 14 amino acids. Germline V lookup: CDR1 DFQATT, CDR2 SNEGSKA (reference sequence). Trimming removed 3 bases from V and 4 bases from J; junction bases left unmatched: 8. The CDR3 DNA sequence: TGCAGTGCTAGGGGAGGGCTCCCCGGAGAGACCCAGTACTTC. It codes for CSARGGLPGETQYF.

This clonotype was seen only a few times. The rearrangement links TRBV28 to TRBJ2-3, with 7 bases lining up with TRBD2. Germline trimming cut 8 bases from V and 2 bases from J; bases unmatched to any gene: 10. This CDR3 has 15 residues. CDR1 is MDHEN, CDR2 SYDVKM, per germline. The CDR3 sequence: CASFGLVYPTDTQYF. The CDR3 nucleotides read TGTGCCAGCTTCGGACTAGTCTATCCCACAGATACGCAGTATTTT.